The source of this T cell receptor beta chain is a study of cytomegalovirus exposure and HLA in healthy donors. General observations from the study: A later analysis found common viral pathogens apparently linked to several of the most significant clusters. Donors belonging to an Asian-associated ancestry cluster reportedly showed fewer N-insertions in productive TCRs than the approximately 690-donor mean, according to what a later analysis found. Roughly even sequencing depth across donors was the assumption behind the presence/absence analyses.

PCR employed 60 Vbeta and 13 Jbeta primers. Profiled with immunoSEQ multiplex PCR; TCRdb holds only in-frame clones, not every one. This table has 100,000 or so clones, 60% to 85% appearing once. For this clone: Its antigen is undetermined.

The germline gives CDR1 SNHLY, CDR2 FYNNEI. The CDR3 has 14 amino acids. J was trimmed by 7 bases and V by 8 bases; bases with no gene match: 8. V is TRBV2 and J is TRBJ2-1, with TRBD2 matching over 10 bases. The sequenced material came from PBMCs. This receptor was taken from a woman between 40 and 50 years old in good health and CMV-seropositive. CDR3 sequence (DNA): TGTGCCAGCGCGGGGACTAGCGCTTTGAATGAGCAGTTCTTC. It encodes CASAGTSALNEQFF.